The sequence of this T cell receptor beta chain was determined in a study of blood T cell repertoires in COVID-19 (dated by TCRdb to the early 2020s). For context, the study as a whole: Samples covering the acute and convalescent phases of COVID-19 were provided by collaborators in the United States, Italy and Spain. The prospective study material was composed of cDNA or gDNA derived from T cells, B-cell-depleted T cells, or PBMCs. Deeply sampled blood TCRbeta repertoires from subjects exposed to, actively infected with, or recovered from COVID-19 were included in the dataset. The repertoires were released in a freely available public database meant as a resource for research on the immune response to SARS-CoV-2. The samples were drawn from two sources: the first 160 participants of the ongoing ImmuneRACE study, and over 950 subjects contributed by 6 global collaborators. The sample metadata nearly always contained a de-identified subject ID, COVID-19 status, age in years and sex. Where available, HLA class I and class II types were taken from metadata supplied by the sample provider and were not determined by assay-based typing. What the study reported, not specific to this receptor: Clinical and demographic metadata were provided uncurated, with the amount varying by source and participant.

V trim: 4 bases; J trim: 7 bases; unmatched bases: 19. In the germline V gene, CDR1 corresponds to MDHEN and CDR2 to SYDVKM. From cysteine to phenylalanine, the CDR3 is 18 amino acids long. CDR3 DNA only is kept here, 54 bases in frame from base 1. As concerns this clone: What this receptor recognizes is not known. The input lacks base qualities; no much larger clone sits a single base away.

TCRbeta CDR3 regions were amplified from genomic DNA using the immunoSEQ Assay, a bias-controlled multiplex PCR. The original pipeline was this. Within the assay, amplification of reference gene primers was used to estimate how many nucleated cells each sample contained. Sequence reads were collapsed and filtered to measure the absolute abundance of every unique TCRbeta CDR3 rearrangement. For each sample, productive Simpson clonality was calculated as the square root of Simpson's diversity index over productive rearrangements. The table was pulled from immuneACCESS by TCRdb, which kept in-frame rearrangements only. Such tables lose some clones; where checked, under half of the loss comes from unresolved V genes, and the rest has no known cause. V and J calls and clone size follow that table, whereas D and trimming were derived from the DNA. The sample table contains approximately 180,000 clones; only one count was recorded for around 80% of them. Roughly 9.1% of the sample is in the top ten clones.

The collaborating institutions used their own protocols to collect whole blood in K2EDTA tubes. For TCRbeta analysis, collaborators shipped samples in one of three forms: frozen whole blood, isolated PBMCs, or DNA extracted from either of those sample types. The chain was built from TRBV28 and TRBJ2-3; 8 middle bases align to TRBD2. Specimen: peripheral blood. This receptor was taken from a woman between 65 and 79 years old with acute or convalescent COVID-19. The CDR3 protein is CASSSPDGAGVGKNTQYF. In nucleotide form, the sequence is TGTGCCAGCAGTTCCCCCGATGGAGCGGGAGTTGGCAAGAATACGCAGTATTTT.